This section outlines one T cell receptor delta chain sequence together with its context. The source of the sample is a study of gamma-delta T cells after stem cell transplantation. Germline CDR1 TSWWSYY, CDR2 QGS. V was trimmed by 2 bases and J by 4 bases, leaving 17 bases between them. The CDR3 is 16 amino acids. TCRdb reanalysed the RT-PCR reads via CATT. This table has about 2,100 delta-chain clones, 32% appearing once. This receptor was taken from a human donor. It is not recorded whose cells these are; they may come from a transplant donor. This chain connects TRDV1 to TRDJ1; D might be TRDD2 (5 bases). The material sequenced was gamma-delta T cells. In nucleotides, the CDR3 is TGTGCTCTTGGGGAAAGGACACCTCTTCCCCTCGATAAACTCATCTTT. This translates into CALGERTPLPLDKLIF.